What follows describes a single TCR beta chain. The data are from a study of T cell responses to AZD1222 COVID-19 vaccine. The CDR3 is made up of 14 amino acids. V trimming: 7 bases; J trimming: 2 bases; junction bases outside the gene matches: 8. CDR1 is MDHEN and CDR2 is SYDVKM in the germline V gene. Produced via immunoSEQ multiplex PCR; TCRdb's table is partial and in-frame only. Of more than 85,000 clones listed, roughly 90% were seen once; the top ten hold 15% to 20%. This specimen was peripheral blood, taken 28 days after the second AZD1222 dose. The source is an adult who received the AZD1222 COVID-19 vaccine. The genes are TRBV28 and TRBJ2-7, with 7 nucleotides matching TRBD1. The CDR3 DNA sequence: TGTGCCAGCACCATATTGGGACAGCCCTACGAGCAGTACTTC. It encodes CASTILGQPYEQYF.